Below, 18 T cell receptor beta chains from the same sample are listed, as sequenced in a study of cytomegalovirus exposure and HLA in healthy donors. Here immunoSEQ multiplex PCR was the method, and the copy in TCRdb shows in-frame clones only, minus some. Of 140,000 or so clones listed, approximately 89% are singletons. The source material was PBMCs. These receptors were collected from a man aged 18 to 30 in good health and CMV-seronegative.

The CDR3 region is CAWSVVVYEQYF. The CDR3, as DNA: TGTGCCTGGAGTGTCGTCGTCTACGAGCAGTACTTC. The V call is TRBV30, the J call TRBJ2-7; D is undetermined. V lost 0 bases, J lost 3 bases, and 6 bases lay in between. There are 12 residues in the CDR3. From germline, CDR1 is GTSNPN and CDR2 SVGIG (reference sequence).

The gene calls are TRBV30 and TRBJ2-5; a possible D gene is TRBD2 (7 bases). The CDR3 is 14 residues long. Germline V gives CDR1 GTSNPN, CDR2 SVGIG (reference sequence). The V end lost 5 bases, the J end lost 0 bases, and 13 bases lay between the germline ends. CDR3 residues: CAWGRGGNQETQYF. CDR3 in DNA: TGTGCCTGGGGCAGGGGAGGGAACCAAGAGACCCAGTACTTC.

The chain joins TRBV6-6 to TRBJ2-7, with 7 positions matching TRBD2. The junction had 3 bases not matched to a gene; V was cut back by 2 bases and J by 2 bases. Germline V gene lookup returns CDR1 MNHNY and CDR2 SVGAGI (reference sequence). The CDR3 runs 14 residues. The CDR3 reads CASSYAGVPYEQYV. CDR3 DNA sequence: TGTGCCAGCAGTTACGCGGGAGTCCCCTACGAGCAGTACGTC.

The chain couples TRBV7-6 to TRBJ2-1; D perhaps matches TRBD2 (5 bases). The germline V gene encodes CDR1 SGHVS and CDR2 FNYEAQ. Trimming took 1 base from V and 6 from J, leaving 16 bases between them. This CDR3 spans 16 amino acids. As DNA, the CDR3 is TGTGCCAGCAGCTTAGGAGGGTCTCCTCTTTTCAATGAGCAGTTCTTC. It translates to CASSLGGSPLFNEQFF.

The CDR3 here is CASSRDFVTQYF. In DNA form, the CDR3 reads TGTGCCAGCAGCCGGGACTTCGTGACCCAGTACTTC. The J gene is TRBJ2-5, the V gene TRBV13; a weak D match, TRBD2 (6 bases). Trimming removed 5 bases at V and 7 bases at J, with 11 bases between. The CDR3 has 12 amino acids. Germline V lookup: CDR1 PRHDT, CDR2 FYEKMQ (reference sequence).

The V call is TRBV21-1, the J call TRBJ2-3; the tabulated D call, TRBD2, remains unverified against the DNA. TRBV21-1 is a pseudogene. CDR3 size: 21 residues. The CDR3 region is CASRHLGVISGRVASTDTQYF. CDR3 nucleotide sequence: TGTGCCAGCAGACACCTCGGTGTCATTAGCGGGAGGGTTGCTAGCACAGATACGCAGTATTTT.

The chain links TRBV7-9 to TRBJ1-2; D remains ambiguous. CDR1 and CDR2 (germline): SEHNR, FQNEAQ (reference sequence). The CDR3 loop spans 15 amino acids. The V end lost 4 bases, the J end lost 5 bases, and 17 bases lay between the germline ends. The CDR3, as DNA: TGTGCCAGCAGCTCCTCCAGGCGCCACTCGTATGGCTACACCTTC. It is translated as CASSSSRRHSYGYTF.

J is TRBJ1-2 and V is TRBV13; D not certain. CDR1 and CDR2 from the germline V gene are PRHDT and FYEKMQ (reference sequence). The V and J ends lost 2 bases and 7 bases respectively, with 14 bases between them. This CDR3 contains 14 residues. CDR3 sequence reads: CASSLNEGFGGYTF. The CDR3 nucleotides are TGTGCCAGCAGCTTAAACGAGGGTTTTGGTGGCTACACCTTC.

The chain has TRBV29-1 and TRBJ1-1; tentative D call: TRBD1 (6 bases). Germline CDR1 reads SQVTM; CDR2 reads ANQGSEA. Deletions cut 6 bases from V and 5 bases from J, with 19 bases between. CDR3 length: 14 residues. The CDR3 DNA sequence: TGCAGCGTCGATGACCCGGTGGGGGCGACTGAAGCTTTCTTT. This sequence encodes CSVDDPVGATEAFF.

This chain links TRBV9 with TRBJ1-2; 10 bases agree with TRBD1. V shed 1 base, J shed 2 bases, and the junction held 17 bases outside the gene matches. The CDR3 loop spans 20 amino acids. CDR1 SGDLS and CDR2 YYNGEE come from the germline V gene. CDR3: CASSVREQGTGVFGNYGYTF. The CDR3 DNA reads TGTGCCAGCAGCGTAAGGGAACAGGGGACAGGGGTGTTCGGAAACTATGGCTACACCTTC.

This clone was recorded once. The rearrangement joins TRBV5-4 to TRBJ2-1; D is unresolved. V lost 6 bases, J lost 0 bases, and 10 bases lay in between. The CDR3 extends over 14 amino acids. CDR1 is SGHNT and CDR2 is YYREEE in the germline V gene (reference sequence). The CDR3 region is CASTHPSSYNEQFF. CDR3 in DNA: TGTGCCAGCACCCACCCGAGCTCCTACAATGAGCAGTTCTTC.

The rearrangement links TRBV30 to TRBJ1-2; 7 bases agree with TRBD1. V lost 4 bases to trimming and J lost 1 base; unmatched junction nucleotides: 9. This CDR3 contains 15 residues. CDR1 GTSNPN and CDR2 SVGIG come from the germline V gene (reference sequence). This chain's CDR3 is CAWTSTQGYNYGYTF. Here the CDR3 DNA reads TGTGCCTGGACCTCCACACAGGGGTATAACTATGGCTACACCTTC.

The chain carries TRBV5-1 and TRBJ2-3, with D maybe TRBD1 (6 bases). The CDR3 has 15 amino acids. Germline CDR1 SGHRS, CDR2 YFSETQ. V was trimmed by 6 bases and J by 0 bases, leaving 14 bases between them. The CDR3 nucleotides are TGCGCCAGCAACCCAGGGGCCACAAGCACAGATACGCAGTATTTT. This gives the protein CASNPGATSTDTQYF. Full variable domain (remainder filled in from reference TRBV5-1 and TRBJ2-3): KAGVTQTPRYLIKTRGQQVTLSCSPISGHRSVSWYQQTPGQGLQFLFEYFSETQRNKGNFPGRFSGRQFSNSRSEMNVSTLELGDSALYLCASNPGATSTDTQYFGPGTRLTVL.

CDR3 DNA: TGTGCCAGCATTAGGGAAGAGGGCGGGGAGCTGTTTTTT. Translation gives CASIREEGGELFF. The chain carries TRBV9 and TRBJ2-2, with D possibly TRBD2 on 5 matching bases. V shed 6 bases and J shed 7 bases, with 13 bases lying between them. CDR3 size: 13 residues. In germline, CDR1 is SGDLS, CDR2 YYNGEE. Filled out from reference TRBV9 and TRBJ2-2, the complete variable domain reads DSGVTQTPKHLITATGQRVTLRCSPRSGDLSVYWYQQSLDQGLQFLIQYYNGEERAKGNILERFSAQQFPDLHSELNLSSLELGDSALYFCASIREEGGELFFGEGSRLTVL.

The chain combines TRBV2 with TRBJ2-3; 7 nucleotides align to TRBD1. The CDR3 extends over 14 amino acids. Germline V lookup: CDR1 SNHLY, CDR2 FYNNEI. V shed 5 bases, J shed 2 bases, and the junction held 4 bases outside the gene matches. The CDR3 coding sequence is TGTGCCAGCAGTCAACAGGGGAACACAGATACGCAGTATTTT. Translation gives CASSQQGNTDTQYF.

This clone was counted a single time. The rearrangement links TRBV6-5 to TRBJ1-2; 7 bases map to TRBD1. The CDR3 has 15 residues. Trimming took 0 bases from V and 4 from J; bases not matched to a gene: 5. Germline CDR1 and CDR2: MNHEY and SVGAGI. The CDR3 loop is CASSYSSGQTYGYTF. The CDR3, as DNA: TGTGCCAGCAGTTACTCGTCGGGACAGACCTATGGCTACACCTTC.

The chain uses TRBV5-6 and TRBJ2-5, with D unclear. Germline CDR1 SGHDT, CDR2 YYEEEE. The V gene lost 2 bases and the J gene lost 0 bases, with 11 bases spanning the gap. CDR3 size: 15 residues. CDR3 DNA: TGTGCCAGCAGCTTTCTTCGGGTGTACCAAGAGACCCAGTACTTC. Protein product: CASSFLRVYQETQYF. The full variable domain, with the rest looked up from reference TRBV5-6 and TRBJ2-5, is DAGVTQSPTHLIKTRGQQVTLRCSPKSGHDTVSWYQQALGQGPQFIFQYYEEEERQRGNFPDRFSGHQFPNYSSELNVNALLLGDSALYLCASSFLRVYQETQYFGPGTRLLVL.

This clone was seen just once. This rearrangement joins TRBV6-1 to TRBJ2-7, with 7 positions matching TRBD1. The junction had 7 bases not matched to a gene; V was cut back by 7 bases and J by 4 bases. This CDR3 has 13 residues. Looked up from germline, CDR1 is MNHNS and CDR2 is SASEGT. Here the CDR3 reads CASNTGEWYEQYF. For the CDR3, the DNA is TGTGCCAGCAATACAGGGGAATGGTACGAGCAGTACTTC.